This passage covers 6 T cell receptor beta chains from one sample sequenced in a study of T cell responses to AZD1222 COVID-19 vaccine. The data were produced by immunoSEQ multiplex PCR, yet TCRdb's version contains in-frame clones alone and is incomplete. This sample has some 150,000 clones, with around 90% found just once. This material consisted of peripheral blood, taken on day 0 of AZD1222 vaccination. All receptors come from an adult in good health.

The chain links TRBV5-1 to TRBJ2-6; D unclear. Germline CDR1 reads SGHRS; CDR2 reads YFSETQ. The CDR3 has 15 amino acids. V gave up 4 bases and J gave up 0 bases, with 8 bases separating them. The CDR3 sequence is CASSVSGSGANVLTF. In nucleotides, the CDR3 is TGCGCCAGCAGCGTCTCCGGCTCTGGGGCCAACGTCCTGACTTTC.

This clone has just a few counts. This rearrangement joins TRBV3-1 (or the pseudogene TRBV3-2) to TRBJ2-1; either TRBD1 or TRBD2 may supply D (6 bases each). The CDR3 runs to 15 residues. Germline loops: CDR1 LGHDT, CDR2 YNNKEL (reference sequence). V lost 3 bases, J lost 8 bases, and 17 bases lay in between. CDR3 bases: TGTGCCAGCAGCCATGGAGCCGGGGGCCCAGATGAGCAGTTCTTC. Protein product: CASSHGAGGPDEQFF.

The chain is built from TRBV11-3 and TRBJ2-7; possible D gene TRBD2, 6 bases. Germline V gives CDR1 SGHNT, CDR2 YENEEA. The CDR3 has 16 amino acids. Trimming took off 5 bases at V and 7 bases at J, with 24 bases between the two ends. The CDR3 loop is CASSPGTTGRAGEQYF. Here the CDR3 DNA reads TGTGCCAGCAGCCCCGGAACGACGGGGCGGGCGGGGGAGCAGTACTTC.

The chain joins TRBV3-1 (or the pseudogene TRBV3-2) to TRBJ2-3; 10 bases align to TRBD2. Germline trimming cut 4 bases from V and 1 base from J; bases unmatched to any gene: 11. The CDR3 has 18 residues. Germline-derived CDR1 and CDR2 are LGHDT and YNNKEL (reference sequence). This chain's CDR3 is CASSPEASGSGGTDTQYF. For the CDR3, the DNA is TGTGCCAGCAGCCCCGAGGCTAGCGGGAGCGGCGGCACAGATACGCAGTATTTT.

This chain connects TRBV19 to TRBJ2-1; 9 nucleotides match TRBD2. Germline V gives CDR1 LNHDA, CDR2 SQIVND (reference sequence). The CDR3 is 16 amino acids. V shed 4 bases and J 8 bases; nucleotides not matched to a gene: 12. CDR3 in amino acids: CASSRVGGRAGDEQFF. The CDR3, as DNA: TGTGCCAGTAGTAGGGTTGGCGGGAGGGCCGGGGATGAGCAGTTCTTC.

This clone was counted once. The chain joins TRBV19 to TRBJ1-6, with D tentatively TRBD1 (6 bases). Germline CDR1 reads LNHDA; CDR2 reads SQIVND (reference sequence). The V gene lost 7 bases and the J gene lost 7 bases, with 8 bases spanning the gap. This CDR3 spans 12 amino acids. Here the CDR3 DNA reads TGTGCCAGTACCGGACAGAATTCACCCCTCCACTTT. Amino acids: CASTGQNSPLHF.